These T cell receptor beta chains were read from a single sample in a study of cytomegalovirus exposure and HLA in healthy donors. Data came from immunoSEQ multiplex PCR; TCRdb stores just in-frame clones and leaves some out. Here the sample spans fewer than 150,000 clones, 80% being singletons. Input material: PBMCs. Source of these receptors: a young man in good health and CMV-seronegative. CDR3s include the opening cysteine and the closing phenylalanine or tryptophan. Fields, in order: CDR3 length, V gene, J gene, D gene, clone size, CDR3 protein, CDR3 DNA. D genes are given only for firm matches. Size tells how often a clone was seen (once, few, many) or the class of an expanded clone, and some rows leave it out.

13	TRBV28	TRBJ2-1	NA	NA	CASSLFTYNEQFF	TGTGCCAGCAGTTTATTCACCTACAATGAGCAGTTCTTC
14	TRBV28	TRBJ2-7	TRBD1	NA	CASSPQGARYEQYF	TGTGCCAGCAGTCCCCAGGGGGCGCGGTACGAGCAGTACTTC
16	TRBV25-1	TRBJ1-4	TRBD1	NA	CASSVSQGATNEKLFF	TGTGCCAGCAGTGTATCACAGGGGGCGACTAATGAAAAACTGTTTTTT
15	TRBV5-1	TRBJ2-7	TRBD2	NA	CASSVPSGSQYEQYF	TGCGCCAGCAGCGTCCCAAGCGGGAGTCAGTACGAGCAGTACTTC
19	TRBV7-9	TRBJ1-4	TRBD1	NA	CASSHLRTGGGGEDEKLFF	TGTGCCAGCAGCCACCTGAGGACAGGAGGTGGCGGAGAGGATGAAAAACTGTTTTTT
15	TRBV13	TRBJ2-4	NA	NA	CASSLGIQGINIQYF	TGTGCCAGCAGCTTAGGTATCCAGGGGATAAACATTCAGTACTTC
12	TRBV5-5	TRBJ1-5	NA	few	CASSLGDQPQHF	TGTGCCAGCAGCTTAGGAGATCAGCCCCAGCATTTT
14	TRBV7-9	TRBJ2-7	TRBD2	NA	CASSRLAGGHEQYF	TGTGCCAGCAGCCGACTAGCGGGAGGTCACGAGCAGTACTTC
13	TRBV7-2	TRBJ2-7	NA	NA	CASNRDSTYEQYF	TGTGCCAGCAACCGCGACAGTACCTACGAGCAGTACTTC
15	TRBV9	TRBJ2-5	TRBD2	NA	CASSSLASGSETQYF	TGTGCCAGCAGCTCCCTTGCTAGCGGGAGCGAGACCCAGTACTTC
16	TRBV6-5	TRBJ2-1	NA	NA	CASSFAGTRNYNEQFF	TGTGCCAGCAGTTTCGCCGGGACTCGAAACTACAATGAGCAGTTCTTC
18	TRBV29-1	TRBJ2-3	TRBD2	NA	CSYRRLAGGPVVTDTQYF	TGCAGCTACCGGCGGCTAGCGGGAGGGCCGGTGGTGACAGATACGCAGTATTTT
14	TRBV15	TRBJ2-7	NA	NA	CATSRRLDTYEQYF	TGTGCCACCAGCAGAAGACTAGATACCTACGAGCAGTACTTC
12	TRBV11-2	TRBJ1-1	NA	NA	CASSLDRAYAFF	TGTGCCAGCAGCTTAGACAGGGCTTATGCTTTCTTT
19	TRBV19	TRBJ2-4	TRBD2	NA	CASSIEPRLAGKAKNIQYF	TGTGCCAGTAGTATAGAACCCCGGTTAGCGGGGAAAGCCAAAAACATTCAGTACTTC
14	TRBV30	TRBJ2-7	TRBD1	few	CAWASEDRAYEQYF	TGTGCCTGGGCCTCTGAGGACAGGGCCTACGAGCAGTACTTC
14	TRBV29-1	TRBJ2-5	TRBD2	NA	CSVESSGSKETQYF	TGCAGCGTTGAGAGTAGCGGGAGTAAAGAGACCCAGTACTTC
16	TRBV7-2	TRBJ2-3	NA	NA	CASSLAGGLLTDTQYF	TGTGCCAGCAGCTTAGCGGGGGGACTCCTCACAGATACGCAGTATTTT
13	TRBV27	TRBJ2-7	TRBD2	NA	CASRLAGPYEQYF	TGTGCCAGCCGACTAGCGGGGCCCTACGAGCAGTACTTC
17	TRBV4-3	TRBJ2-1	TRBD2	NA	CASSPFFASGNPNEQFF	TGCGCCAGCAGCCCTTTTTTTGCTAGCGGGAATCCAAATGAGCAGTTCTTC
13	TRBV11-2	TRBJ1-3	NA	NA	CASSLVFGNTIYF	TGTGCCAGCAGCTTAGTCTTCGGAAACACCATATATTTT
15	TRBV10-3	TRBJ1-2	TRBD1	NA	CAIRDRDSSNYGYTF	TGTGCCATCAGAGACCGGGACAGCTCTAACTATGGCTACACCTTC
13	TRBV29-1	TRBJ2-7	TRBD2	NA	CSGCPSGSYEQYF	TGCAGCGGCTGTCCTAGCGGTTCCTACGAGCAGTACTTC